This TCR beta chain was sequenced in a study of T-cell memory formation after mild COVID-19. Study-wide results and caveats: CD4+ bias marked clones expanding day 15 to 37, unlike balanced contracting clones. Researchers found some responding clones in pre-infection memory, a sign that cross-reactive memory joined.

One entry per CDR3 protein, called by TCRdb with MiXCR from the 5' RACE reads. The top ten clones hold around 2% of a sample with more than 120,000 distinct CDR3 sequences, about 19% of them seen once. In the case of this clonotype: What it recognizes is unknown.

The source material was PBMCs or a T cell subset sorted from them (not recorded which). The source is an adult woman who had mild COVID-19 (a few samples of this study predate the infection). Cell type and time point are not known.

CDR3 DNA: TGTGCCAGTAGTCTGAAGAGGACTAGCGGGAACACCGGGGAGCTGTTTTTT. Its translation is CASSLKRTSGNTGELFF. The chain joins TRBV19 to TRBJ2-2; 10 bases map to TRBD2. This CDR3 region has 17 residues. After removal of 5 bases from V and 1 base from J, the junction contained 7 bases not matched to a gene. Germline CDR1 reads LNHDA; CDR2 reads SQIVND (reference sequence).